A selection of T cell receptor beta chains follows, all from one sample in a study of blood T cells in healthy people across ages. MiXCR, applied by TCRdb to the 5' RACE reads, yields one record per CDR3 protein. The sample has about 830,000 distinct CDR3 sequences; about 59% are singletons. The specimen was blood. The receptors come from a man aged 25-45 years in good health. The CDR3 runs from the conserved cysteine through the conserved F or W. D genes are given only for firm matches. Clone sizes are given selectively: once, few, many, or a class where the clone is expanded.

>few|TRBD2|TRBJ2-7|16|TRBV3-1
CASSTQRTSVFYEQYF
TGTGCCAGCAGCACCCAACGGACTAGCGTCTTCTACGAGCAGTACTTC
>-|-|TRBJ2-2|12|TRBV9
CASSVGLGELFF
TGTGCCAGCAGCGTAGGTCTCGGGGAGCTGTTTTTT
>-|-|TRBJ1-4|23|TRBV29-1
CSVGQAGSQETQYFGTLGEKLFF
-
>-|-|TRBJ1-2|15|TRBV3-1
CASSQDVGGSGGYTF
TGTGCCAGCAGCCAAGATGTGGGGGGGTCCGGGGGCTACACCTTC
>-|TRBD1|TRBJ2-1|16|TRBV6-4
CASSDSGGKPYNEQFF
TGTGCCAGCAGTGACTCAGGGGGCAAACCCTACAATGAGCAGTTCTTC
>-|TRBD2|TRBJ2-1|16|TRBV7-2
CASSSFAGVIYNEQFF
TGTGCCAGCAGCTCGTTCGCGGGGGTGATTTACAATGAGCAGTTCTTC
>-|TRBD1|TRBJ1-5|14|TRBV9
CASSRTGNYQPQHF
TGTGCCAGCAGCCGGACAGGGAACTATCAGCCCCAGCATTTT
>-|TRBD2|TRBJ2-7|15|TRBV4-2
CASSRTSGGLDEQYF
TGTGCCAGTAGCCGTACTAGCGGGGGGTTAGACGAGCAGTACTTC
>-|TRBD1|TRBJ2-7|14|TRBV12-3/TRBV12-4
CASSDNRGSYEQYF
TGTGCCAGCAGTGATAACAGGGGAAGCTACGAGCAGTACTTC
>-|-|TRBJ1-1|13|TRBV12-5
CATLGAGDTEAFF
TGTGCTACCCTGGGCGCAGGGGACACTGAAGCTTTCTTT
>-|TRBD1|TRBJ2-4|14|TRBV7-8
CASSLQGAPNSQYF
TGTGCCAGCAGCTTACAGGGGGCTCCAAACAGTCAGTACTTC
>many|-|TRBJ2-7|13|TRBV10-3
CAINAGYQGEQYF
TGTGCCATCAACGCGGGCTACCAAGGCGAGCAGTACTTC
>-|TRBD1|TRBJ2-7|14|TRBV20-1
CSATGQTGWREQYF
TGCAGTGCAACGGGACAGACGGGATGGAGGGAGCAGTACTTC
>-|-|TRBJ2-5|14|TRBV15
CATSLAPGQETQYF
TGTGCCACCTCCCTAGCTCCCGGCCAAGAGACCCAGTACTTC
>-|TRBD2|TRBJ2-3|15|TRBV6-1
CATSGGPPSTDTQYF
TGTGCGACTAGCGGGGGACCACCTAGCACAGATACGCAGTATTTT
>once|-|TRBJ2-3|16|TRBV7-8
CASSLRVVRYTDTQYF
TGTGCCAGCAGCTTACGCGTCGTTAGATACACAGATACGCAGTATTTT
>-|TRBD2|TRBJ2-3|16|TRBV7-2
CASSLRVAGETDTQYF
TGTGCCAGCAGCTTGCGTGTAGCGGGGGAGACAGATACGCAGTATTTT
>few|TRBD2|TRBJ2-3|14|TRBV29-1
CSSAGGSSTDTQYF
TGCAGCTCGGCGGGGGGCTCTAGCACAGATACGCAGTATTTT
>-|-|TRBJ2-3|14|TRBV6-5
CASSYKAGTDTQYF
TGTGCCAGCAGTTACAAGGCAGGTACAGATACGCAGTATTTT
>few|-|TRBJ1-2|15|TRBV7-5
CISVPGWAARTGYTF
-
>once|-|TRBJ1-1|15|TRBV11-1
CASSPGKGALAEAFF
TGTGCCAGCAGCCCCGGCAAGGGCGCCCTTGCTGAAGCTTTCTTT
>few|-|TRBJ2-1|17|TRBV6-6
CASSREEGTTSYNEQFF
TGTGCCAGCAGTCGCGAGGAGGGCACGACCTCCTACAATGAGCAGTTCTTC
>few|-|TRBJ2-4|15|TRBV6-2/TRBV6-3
CATAGSTWGKNIQYF
TGTGCCACCGCGGGGTCGACCTGGGGCAAAAACATTCAGTACTTC
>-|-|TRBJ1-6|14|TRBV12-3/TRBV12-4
CASRSQASNSPLHF
TGTGCCAGCAGATCCCAGGCCTCAAATTCACCCCTCCACTTT
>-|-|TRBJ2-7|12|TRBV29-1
CSVVYGTYEQYF
TGCAGCGTCGTGTACGGAACCTACGAGCAGTACTTC
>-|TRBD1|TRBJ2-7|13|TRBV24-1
CATSGDRGNEQYF
TGTGCCACCAGTGGAGACAGGGGAAACGAGCAGTACTTC
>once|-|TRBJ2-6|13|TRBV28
CASSYHGANVLTF
TGTGCCAGCAGTTACCATGGGGCCAACGTCCTGACTTTC
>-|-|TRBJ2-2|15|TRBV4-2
CASSQDPQVTGELFF
TGTGCCAGCAGCCAAGATCCACAGGTTACCGGGGAGCTGTTTTTT
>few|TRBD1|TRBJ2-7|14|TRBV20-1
CSAAGTGSSYEQYF
TGCAGTGCCGCCGGGACAGGGAGCTCCTACGAGCAGTACTTC
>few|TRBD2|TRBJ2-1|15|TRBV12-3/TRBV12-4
CASSLRDGGRAEQFF
TGTGCCAGCAGTCTCCGGGACGGGGGGAGGGCTGAGCAGTTCTTC
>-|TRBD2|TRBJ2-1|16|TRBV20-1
CGARYPGRGTYNEQFF
TGCGGTGCTAGATACCCGGGGCGGGGGACCTACAATGAGCAGTTCTTC
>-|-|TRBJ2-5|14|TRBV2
CATLPGLLQETQYF
TGTGCCACTCTACCCGGGCTCTTGCAAGAGACCCAGTACTTC